The clone carrying this T cell receptor beta chain was detected ten times or more. What it binds is not known. TCR beta cDNA was reverse-transcribed from approximately 0.45 ug of total RNA. The reaction used a constant-region primer and ProtoScript II reverse transcriptase. Investigators got TCR beta libraries out of three nested multiplex PCR rounds, done with slightly modified ARM-PCR. Amplification in the first two PCR rounds was performed using TRBV1-TRBV30 forward primers and a C-beta reverse primer for 10 cycles each. A single record per CDR3 protein comes from TCRdb applying MiXCR to the multiplex PCR reads. The repertoire holds around 330,000 distinct CDR3 sequences, with roughly three fifths as singletons. The sample originates from a study of tumor-infiltrating lymphocytes in primary liver carcinoma. The authors took blood RNA from unsorted whole blood and also extracted germline DNA. Findings and limits, study-wide: The bulk unsorted samples meant that CD4+ and CD8+ repertoires went uncompared. Pairs of tumor regions overlapped more than tumor-adjacent and tumor-blood pairs did.

This CDR3 has 17 amino acids. J lost 6 bases, V lost 1 base, and 11 bases had no gene match. Germline assignment: CDR1 SGHAT and CDR2 FQNNGV. The chain carries TRBV11-2 and TRBJ2-3, with TRBD2 matching over 9 bases. Sequencing was performed on peripheral blood. The sequence came from a woman aged 25 to 39 with primary liver carcinoma and hepatitis B virus infection. Here the CDR3 reads CASSLGIAGDTFDTQYF. CDR3 nucleotide sequence: TGTGCCAGCAGCTTAGGAATAGCGGGGGACACCTTCGATACGCAGTATTTT.